This paragraph reports one TCR beta chain. There is no known antigen for this receptor. No base qualities exist here, and no much larger clone lies one base off it. This record belongs to a study of cytomegalovirus exposure and HLA in healthy donors (dated by TCRdb to between 2016 and 2019). At the level of the whole study: In an earlier analysis of 550 to 750 of the donors, about 270 Gb of sequence data and about 110 million unique TCR beta sequences from about 179 million T cells were reported. An early release covering about 600 HLA-typed donors comprised roughly 300 gigabases of sequencing data and around 85 million unique TCR sequences. Of the 350 to 450 genotyped donors, less than 90% were placed in the genetic ancestry cluster associated with self-reported Caucasian donors. The aim of the study was to test whether cataloging public T cell receptors could identify signatures of past pathogen exposure. The T cell repertoires of 670 or so subjects were profiled by immunosequencing and related to cytomegalovirus serostatus. In addition to the first cohort of roughly 700 subjects, a separate validation cohort of 120 different subjects was used. High-throughput TCR immunosequencing, statistical association of individual TCRs with disease status, and machine learning were combined to predict cytomegalovirus infection status. In a later analysis, previously published TCR beta repertoires from about 640 donors were re-analyzed and high-resolution HLA genotyping was added so that TCR occurrence patterns could be studied. Rather than using new phenotypic data, the later analysis identified candidate immune exposures from TCR beta sequences and from how often those sequences occurred across donors. To decide whether each TCR beta V gene segment behaved as functional or pseudogenic, an earlier analysis of fewer than 750 of the donors relied on high-throughput TCR beta sequencing. Alongside the repertoire data, information on donor age, sex, ethnicity and CMV serostatus was compiled. In a later genetic analysis, genome-wide SNP genotypes for 398 of the 666 donors were used, and that subset was treated as a discovery cohort. Every discovery cohort repertoire had been produced on one sequencing platform. HLA typing covered class I and class II loci at four-digit resolution. Typing coverage differed by locus: A, B, C, DRB1 and DQB1 were typed in roughly 629-640 donors, DQA1 in 500 to 550, DPA1 in around 600, and DPB1 in just under 490. Several DR-DQ haplotypes were handled as single units for association and clustering because linkage in the cohort was strong. Among 300 to 450 genotyped donors of the cohort, an average of roughly 240,000 unique TCR beta nucleotide sequences were sequenced per donor, around 18% of them non-productive.

The cohort consisted of 666 healthy bone marrow donors. Cohort members were all nominally healthy when sampled, although unrecorded immune exposures were likely present. The donor was CMV seronegative and was included in the group of 352 seronegative cohort members. A peripheral blood sample was provided by each donor, and peripheral blood mononuclear cells were used for TCR beta sequencing. Genomic DNA extraction from the blood cell samples was performed with the Qiagen DNeasy Blood Extraction Kit. Receptor libraries were prepared by the immunoSEQ multiplex PCR assay. For the multiplex PCR, a mixture combining 60 forward primers for TCR Vbeta segments and 13 reverse primers for TCR Jbeta segments was used. Amplification of the CDR3 region of rearranged TCR beta genes was performed with a multiplex PCR assay on genomic DNA. Amplified TCR beta libraries were sequenced as 87-base-pair reads on the Illumina HiSeq System. In the original analysis: A later analysis tallied roughly 78 million unique TCR beta chains across the 610 or so repertoires, and 10 million to 11 million of those chains were shared by two or more donors. To remove PCR and sequencing errors, raw reads were error-corrected and collapsed into unique sequences using a nearest-neighbor algorithm that merged closely related sequences. V, D and J gene segments were assigned by aligning CDR3 sequences to IMGT reference sequences. For a sequence to be retained, a match of at least six nucleotides was required to both a V gene segment and a J gene segment. A rearrangement was called productive if the CDR3 had no stop codons and remained in frame with V and J, and every other rearrangement was called non-productive. CDR3 was defined by IMGT convention, running from the second conserved V-encoded cysteine to the conserved J-encoded phenylalanine. The earlier analysis of roughly 590 of the donors excluded any sequence lacking an unambiguous match to a single V gene segment. In an earlier analysis of 450 to 750 of the donors, a V segment was called functional when productive rearrangements were above 56.7%, and segregating when the standard deviation between donors exceeded 5%. A statistical classification framework was built to diagnose cytomegalovirus status from the catalog of TCR beta chain sequences. A later analysis assigned V and J genes by comparing TCR nucleotide sequences with IMGT/GENE-DB human TR gene sequences. The TCRdist pipeline was used in a later analysis to assign CDR3 sequences and most-parsimonious VDJ recombination scenarios. In a later analysis, each TCR beta chain was defined by its CDR3 amino acid sequence together with its V-gene family, and reads lacking a unique V-gene family were excluded. In a later analysis, fewer than 600 highly shared, low-generation-probability nucleotide sequences were removed to address suspected cross-contamination and a sequencing artifact. A later analysis calculated a clonal expansion index for each public chain from normalized within-repertoire ranks of inferred template counts. In a later analysis, generation probabilities were computed with a VDJ recombination model fitted to out-of-frame rearrangements, and the resulting probabilities were checked against IGoR. In a later analysis, hypergeometric tests were used to score TCR-TCR, TCR-HLA and TCR-CMV co-occurrence, with a repertoire-size bias correction applied to TCR pairs. A later analysis estimated false discovery rates by permuting HLA or CMV assignments 20 times. In a later analysis, co-occurring TCRs were grouped using DBSCAN, and TCRdist sequence similarity was added for clustering within HLA-allele-positive subsets. Co-occurrence clustering excluded repertoires with fewer than 30,000 or more than 120,000 public chains, plus five with anomalous nucleotide sharing. What TCRdb holds here is the immuneACCESS table cut down to in-frame rearrangements. Part of the clones is not present; checked against another copy, under half of the missing clones reflect an unresolved V gene, and the others are unexplained. The V and J calls and clone size are taken from that table; D and trimming were inferred from the DNA. Across this sample there are 100,000 to 150,000 clones, with about three quarters seen only once. The ten largest account for 3% to 4.5% of the sample.

Points the paper makes about the study in general: Linkage disequilibrium might explain the correlated functional status among segregating V segments, but an unknown experimental factor could not be ruled out. A few of the identified cytomegalovirus-associated TCR beta chains were confirmed in vitro to be specific for cytomegalovirus antigens. Broadly in line with IMGT annotations, most TCR beta V segments showed up in productive rearrangements about 87% or about 30% of the time in an earlier analysis of around 600 of the donors. The cohort was sequenced for TCR beta chains only, and without alpha or paired-chain data the features that could be detected were limited. Roughly uniform sequencing depth across donors was assumed in presence/absence analyses, although this assumption may not hold. Strong co-occurrence of HLA alleles, especially DR and DQ, made assigning TCR associations to individual alleles difficult. A cluster of highly shared sequence variants was judged likely to be a technical artifact of the sequencing pipeline. According to a later genetic analysis, donors in an Asian-associated ancestry cluster had fewer N-insertions in productive TCRs than the roughly 700-donor mean. HLA typing was unavailable for some donors at each locus, so association tests used only the typed subset. A further reported finding was that TCR beta sequences accurately predicted the HLA-A and HLA-B alleles for most subjects in the first cohort. According to a later analysis, TCR association rates differed among HLA loci, with DRB1 alleles showing the most associated TCRs and HLA-C alleles showing the fewest. A later analysis reported that several top co-occurrence clusters appeared linked to parvovirus B19, influenza, CMV and Epstein-Barr virus. Around 16 rarely observed V segments, including chromosome 9 orphons, were excluded from the earlier analysis of several hundred of the donors because counts were too low. The study listed 150 to 200 TCR beta chains as associated with cytomegalovirus. It was suggested by the authors that the approach could potentially be generalized to other disease states and immunological phenotypes. The only immune exposure information available for the cohort was CMV serostatus. A later analysis found that HLA-associated TCR beta chains were more clonally expanded and had lower generation probabilities than equally common non-associated chains. The classifier was reported to diagnose cytomegalovirus status with high specificity and sensitivity in both the original and validation cohorts. Most TCR sequences were observed very rarely across donors, whereas some public TCRs were present in many individuals. At a false discovery rate of 0.05, a later analysis linked 16,951 TCR beta sequences to specific HLA alleles. A later analysis found that most CMV-associated TCR beta chains appeared HLA-restricted, with HLA associations seemingly driven largely by CMV exposure. A later genetic analysis associated a missense DCLRE1C variant with V-gene and J-gene trimming of TCR beta chains, and an independent cohort replicated the association.

The origin of this receptor is a man aged 25 to 45 in good health and CMV-seronegative. The source material was PBMCs.

CDR3 protein: CASSLTWGRGGGEQFF. In nucleotides, the sequence is TGTGCCAGCAGCTTAACCTGGGGGCGGGGGGGAGGTGAGCAGTTCTTC. The chain is encoded by TRBV7-2 joined to TRBJ2-1; 9 central bases correspond to TRBD2. V is trimmed back by 2 bases and J by 9 bases, and the junction contains 11 bases that no gene match accounts for. Spanning cysteine to phenylalanine, the CDR3 consists of 16 amino acids. The retained sequence is limited to the CDR3, 48 bases, with the frame set at the first base. Via the germline V gene, CDR1 is SGHTA and CDR2 FQGNSA.